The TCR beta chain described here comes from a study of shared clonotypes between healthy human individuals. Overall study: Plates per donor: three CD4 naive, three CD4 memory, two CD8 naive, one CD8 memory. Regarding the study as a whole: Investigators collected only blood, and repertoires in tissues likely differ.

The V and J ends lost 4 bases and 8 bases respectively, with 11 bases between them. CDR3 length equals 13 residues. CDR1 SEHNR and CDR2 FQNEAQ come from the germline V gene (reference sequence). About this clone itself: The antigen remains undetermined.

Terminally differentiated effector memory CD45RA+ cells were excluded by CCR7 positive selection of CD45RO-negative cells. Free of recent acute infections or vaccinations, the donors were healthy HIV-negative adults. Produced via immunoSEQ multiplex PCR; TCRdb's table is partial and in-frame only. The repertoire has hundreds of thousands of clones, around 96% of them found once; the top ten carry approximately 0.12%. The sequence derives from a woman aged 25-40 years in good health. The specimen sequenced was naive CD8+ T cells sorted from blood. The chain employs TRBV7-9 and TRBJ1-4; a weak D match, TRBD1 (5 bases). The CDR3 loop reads CASSSPGLEKLFF. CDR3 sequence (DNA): TGTGCCAGCAGCTCTCCAGGGTTAGAAAAACTGTTTTTT. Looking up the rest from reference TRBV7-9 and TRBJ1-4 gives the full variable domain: DTGVSQNPRHKITKRGQNVTFRCDPISEHNRLYWYRQTLGQGPEFLTYFQNEAQLEKSRLLSDRFSAERPKGSFSTLEIQRTEQGDSAMYLCASSSPGLEKLFFGSGTQLSVL.